This T cell receptor beta chain was captured by sequencing in a study of cytomegalovirus exposure and HLA in healthy donors. CDR3 size: 14 residues. CDR1 and CDR2 (germline): KGHSH, LQKENI. Trimming left V 3 bases short and J 0 bases short, with 8 bases between. The PCR contained 60 Vbeta and 13 Jbeta primers. Clones were read by immunoSEQ multiplex PCR, and TCRdb kept only the in-frame ones, dropping some. The table records some 130,000 clones, 79% of them present only once. The V gene is TRBV18, the J gene TRBJ1-1; D might be TRBD1 (5 bases). The sample taken for sequencing was PBMCs. The sequence came from a man in his forties in good health and CMV-seropositive. CDR3 protein: CASSPQGMNTEAFF. Here the CDR3 DNA reads TGTGCCAGCTCACCCCAGGGTATGAACACTGAAGCTTTCTTT.